These 18 T cell receptor beta chains originate from one sample sequenced in a study of blood T cell repertoires in COVID-19. Sequencing used immunoSEQ multiplex PCR; TCRdb keeps in-frame clones, though not all of them. The table records 250,000 or so clones, roughly nine tenths of them present only once. The sequenced sample was PBMCs or T cells enriched from blood (not recorded which). These receptor sequences come from a human donor in a cohort exposed to, infected with or recovered from COVID-19 (not recorded which). The donor label of this sample is uncertain.

The chain couples TRBV12-3 or TRBV12-4 to TRBJ1-2, with TRBD1 identical over 9 bases. This CDR3 spans 13 amino acids. Losses at the gene ends were 5 bases for V and 8 bases for J; bases not matched to a gene: 6. The CDR3 coding sequence is TGTGCCAGCAGTGGACAGGGGACGTTCGGCTACACCTTC. Translation: CASSGQGTFGYTF.

The V and J genes are TRBV7-9 and TRBJ1-1; 9 nucleotides line up with TRBD1. V shed 1 base, J shed 0 bases, and the junction held 12 bases outside the gene matches. The length of the CDR3 is 19 residues. CDR1 SEHNR and CDR2 FQNEAQ come from the germline V gene (reference sequence). In DNA form, the CDR3 reads TGTGCCAGCAGCTTAGGGATCCCCACAGGGGGCGGAATGAACACTGAAGCTTTCTTT. Its translation: CASSLGIPTGGGMNTEAFF.

V gene TRBV9 combines with J gene TRBJ2-7; D remains unclear. V lost 4 bases and J 0 bases, leaving 11 bases between the germline ends. Germline V gene sequence: CDR1 SGDLS, CDR2 YYNGEE. This CDR3 has 14 residues. CDR3 sequence (DNA): TGTGCCAGCAGCCCTCAGTGGAGCTCCTACGAGCAGTACTTC. Translating gives CASSPQWSSYEQYF.

The chain links TRBV27 to TRBJ1-5; a possible D gene is TRBD1 (6 bases). Germline V gene lookup returns CDR1 MNHEY and CDR2 SMNVEV (reference sequence). Trimming shortened V by 5 bases and J by 4 bases, and 9 bases separated the two germline ends. There are 13 residues in the CDR3. The CDR3 region has the DNA TGTGCCAGCAGTAGGCAGGGGAATCAGCCCCAGCATTTT. The encoded protein is CASSRQGNQPQHF.

This clone was seen only once. The genes are TRBV7-8 and TRBJ1-5, with 8 nucleotides matching TRBD1. This CDR3 region has 16 residues. V lost 0 bases, J lost 4 bases, and 5 bases stayed unmatched. Germline loops: CDR1 SGHVS, CDR2 FQNEAQ. The CDR3 spells CASSLARTGRNQPQHF. Written as DNA, the CDR3 is TGTGCCAGCAGCTTAGCCCGGACAGGGCGGAATCAGCCCCAGCATTTT.

This rearrangement joins TRBV4-1 to TRBJ2-3, with D possibly TRBD2 on 6 matching bases. The ends were cut back, 4 bases at V and 4 bases at J, with 15 bases in the middle. Per germline, CDR1 MGHRA and CDR2 YSYEKL. The CDR3 has 15 amino acids. CDR3 sequence: CASSPGVAVPDTQYF. The CDR3 region has the DNA TGCGCCAGCAGCCCTGGGGTAGCGGTGCCAGATACGCAGTATTTT.

The V gene is TRBV7-8, the J gene TRBJ1-2; TRBD1 might be the D (5 bases). The CDR3 runs to 14 residues. V shed 4 bases and J shed 0 bases, with 9 bases lying between them. In germline, CDR1 is SGHVS, CDR2 FQNEAQ. CDR3 residues: CASSSGGTNYGYTF. CDR3 nucleotides: TGTGCCAGCAGCTCGGGGGGAACTAACTATGGCTACACCTTC.

The chain couples TRBV30 to TRBJ1-2; D is unresolved. This CDR3 has 13 residues. The V end was cut by 0 bases, the J end by 4 bases, with 9 bases between. Germline loops: CDR1 GTSNPN, CDR2 SVGIG (reference sequence). The CDR3 spells CAWSVGRVYGYTF. CDR3 nucleotide sequence: TGTGCCTGGAGTGTAGGCCGGGTCTATGGCTACACCTTC.

The CDR3, as DNA: TGTGCCTGGAGTGAGGGAGTGAACACCGGGGAGCTGTTTTTT. Amino acid sequence: CAWSEGVNTGELFF. The rearrangement uses TRBV30 and TRBJ2-2, with D possibly being TRBD2 (5 bases). V gave up 1 base and J gave up 1 base, with 7 bases separating them. This CDR3 has 14 amino acids. Germline assignment: CDR1 GTSNPN and CDR2 SVGIG (reference sequence).

The chain uses TRBV6-5 and TRBJ1-1, with 9 bases aligning to TRBD1. Germline assignment: CDR1 MNHEY and CDR2 SVGAGI. With V trimmed by 7 bases and J by 6 bases, 9 bases remained unmatched. The CDR3 contains 14 residues. CDR3 in DNA: TGTGCCAGCATCCAATGGACAGGGGTCCCTGAAGCTTTCTTT. The encoded protein is CASIQWTGVPEAFF.

This clone was seen only once. The CDR3 sequence is CASSVVAGEPPDTQYF. Written as DNA, the CDR3 is TGTGCCAGCAGCGTCGTCGCGGGGGAACCGCCAGATACGCAGTATTTT. The V call is TRBV9, the J call TRBJ2-3; 7 positions match TRBD2. V was clipped by 2 bases and J by 4 bases; unmatched bases: 10. The germline V gene has CDR1 SGDLS and CDR2 YYNGEE. This CDR3 is built from 16 residues.

The gene calls are TRBV30 and TRBJ1-5; maybe TRBD1 (6 bases). The CDR3 runs 13 residues. The germline CDR1 and CDR2 sequences are GTSNPN and SVGIG (reference sequence). V was trimmed by 0 bases and J by 7 bases, leaving 10 bases between them. CDR3 sequence: CAWSVTGEQPQHF. The CDR3 DNA sequence: TGTGCCTGGAGTGTGACAGGCGAACAGCCCCAGCATTTT.

The chain uses TRBV15 and TRBJ1-2; TRBD1 matches at 9 bases. CDR3 length equals 16 residues. The trim removed 0 bases at V and 1 base at J, leaving 3 bases unmatched. Germline V gene data show CDR1 as LNHNV and CDR2 as YYDKDF (reference sequence). The CDR3 protein is CATSREGTGRNYGYTF. The CDR3 DNA reads TGTGCCACCAGCAGAGAGGGGACAGGGCGTAACTATGGCTACACCTTC.

The chain has TRBV11-2 and TRBJ1-2; 10 bases are shared with TRBD1. The junction had 2 bases not matched to a gene; V was cut back by 3 bases and J by 1 base. Germline V gene data show CDR1 as SGHAT and CDR2 as FQNNGV. The CDR3 has 15 amino acids. The CDR3 bases are TGTGCCAGCAGCTTGGGGACAGGGGTTAACTATGGCTACACCTTC. It codes for CASSLGTGVNYGYTF.

The chain links TRBV7-9 to TRBJ2-7, with 8 bases aligning to TRBD1. Germline CDR1 SEHNR, CDR2 FQNEAQ (reference sequence). CDR3 length equals 14 residues. V was clipped by 4 bases and J by 3 bases; unmatched bases: 5. Here the CDR3 DNA reads TGTGCCAGCAGCTCCGGAGACAGGGGCTACGAGCAGTACTTC. It specifies CASSSGDRGYEQYF. Combining the CDR3 with reference TRBV7-9 and TRBJ2-7 gives the whole variable domain DTGVSQNPRHKITKRGQNVTFRCDPISEHNRLYWYRQTLGQGPEFLTYFQNEAQLEKSRLLSDRFSAERPKGSFSTLEIQRTEQGDSAMYLCASSSGDRGYEQYFGPGTRLTVT.

This chain connects TRBV5-6 to TRBJ2-6; TRBD1 matches 9 bases. The CDR3 length is 18 residues. CDR1 is SGHDT and CDR2 is YYEEEE in the germline V gene. After removal of 4 bases from V and 4 bases from J, the junction contained 12 bases not matched to a gene. CDR3 DNA: TGTGCCAGCAGCCTAATGGGACAGGGATTATCAGGGGCCAACGTCCTGACTTTC. Residues: CASSLMGQGLSGANVLTF.

The J gene is TRBJ2-7, the V gene TRBV3-1 (or the pseudogene TRBV3-2); 10 positions match TRBD2. Germline V gene sequence: CDR1 LGHDT, CDR2 YNNKEL (reference sequence). The CDR3 length is 15 residues. The junction had 1 base not matched to a gene; V was cut back by 2 bases and J by 0 bases. The CDR3 loop is CASSQRTSGSYEQYF. The CDR3 DNA is TGTGCCAGCAGCCAACGGACTAGCGGCTCCTACGAGCAGTACTTC.

This clone appeared once. This sequence joins TRBV4-2 and TRBJ1-5; tentatively, D is TRBD1 (5 bases). CDR1 and CDR2 from the germline V gene are LGHNA and YNFKEQ. V lost 1 base and J 2 bases, leaving 9 bases between the germline ends. The CDR3 sequence is 15 residues long. The CDR3 spells CASSQVGGGNQPQHF. In DNA form, the CDR3 reads TGTGCCAGCAGCCAAGTGGGGGGGGGCAATCAGCCCCAGCATTTT.